The next 19 T cell receptor beta chains were all read from a single sample in a study of T cells in Graves' hyperthyroidism and ophthalmopathy. What was amplified from RNA transcripts were TCR beta CDR3 regions. With the HTBI primer set, the TCR CDR3 went through a first round of RT-PCR. In TCRdb, the multiplex PCR reads were re-called with MiXCR into one record per CDR3 protein. This sample has about 560,000 distinct CDR3 sequences, with around 15% found just once. What was sequenced was blood. The receptors come from a woman between 40 and 50 years old with Graves' hyperthyroidism.

This clonotype was detected a few times. The chain links TRBV28 to TRBJ1-5; 8 nucleotides align to TRBD1. Germline V gives CDR1 MDHEN, CDR2 SYDVKM. This CDR3 spans 15 amino acids. After removal of 6 bases from V and 2 bases from J, the junction contained 6 bases not matched to a gene. The CDR3 DNA reads as TGTGCCAGCAGGGCGAACAGGGGGGGCAATCAGCCCCAGCATTTT. Translation: CASRANRGGNQPQHF. The whole variable domain, remainder taken from reference TRBV28 and TRBJ1-5, is DVKVTQSSRYLVKRTGEKVFLECVQDMDHENMFWYRQDPGLGLRLIYFSYDVKMKEKGDIPEGYSVSREKKERFSLILESASTNQTSMYLCASRANRGGNQPQHFGDGTRLSIL.

This clonotype was seen repeatedly, ten times or more. The chain uses TRBV7-6 and TRBJ2-1; TRBD1 agrees at 10 bases. CDR3 length: 15 amino acids. Germline V gives CDR1 SGHVS, CDR2 FNYEAQ. V shed 4 bases and J 8 bases; nucleotides not matched to a gene: 8. The CDR3 loop is CASSSSGQGTHEQFF. CDR3 coding DNA: TGTGCCAGCAGCTCATCGGGACAGGGGACCCATGAGCAGTTCTTC. Looking up the rest from reference TRBV7-6 and TRBJ2-1 gives the full variable domain: GAGVSQSPRYKVTKRGQDVALRCDPISGHVSLYWYRQALGQGPEFLTYFNYEAQQDKSGLPNDRFSAERPEGSISTLTIQRTEQRDSAMYRCASSSSGQGTHEQFFGPGTRLTVL.

This clonotype was recorded many times. Here the CDR3 DNA reads TGCGCCAGCAGCTTGAATACCGCCGGGGAGCTGTTTTTT. This gives the protein CASSLNTAGELFF. The chain uses TRBV5-1 and TRBJ2-2; D gene uncertain. Germline V lookup: CDR1 SGHRS, CDR2 YFSETQ. The germline V and J ends were trimmed by 1 base and 6 bases, with 7 bases remaining between them. The CDR3 has 13 residues.

In its sample, this clonotype was seen a few times. The chain has TRBV6-5 and TRBJ1-4; no clear D. CDR3 size: 13 residues. V dropped 0 bases and J dropped 4 bases, with 3 bases sitting between them. The V gene's germline CDR1 is MNHEY and CDR2 SVGAGI. The CDR3 DNA reads TGTGCCAGCAGTTACTCGTATAATGAAAAACTGTTTTTT. Its protein is CASSYSYNEKLFF.

This clonotype was detected many times. This sequence joins TRBV4-1 and TRBJ1-1; 8 nucleotides align to TRBD1. The germline V gene encodes CDR1 MGHRA and CDR2 YSYEKL. V trimming: 3 bases; J trimming: 0 bases; junction bases outside the gene matches: 0. The CDR3 covers 14 residues. CDR3 sequence reads: CASSQGQVNTEAFF. For the CDR3, the DNA is TGCGCCAGCAGCCAGGGACAGGTGAACACTGAAGCTTTCTTT.

This clonotype was found many times. J is TRBJ2-7 and V is TRBV28, with 8 bases lining up with TRBD2. The CDR3 covers 16 residues. After removal of 8 bases from V and 1 base from J, the junction contained 13 bases not matched to a gene. Germline V lookup: CDR1 MDHEN, CDR2 SYDVKM. The CDR3 DNA reads TGTGCCAGCGTTTCCCTAATCGGGGGGGGATCCTACGAGCAGTACTTC. Amino acids: CASVSLIGGGSYEQYF.

This clonotype was found a few times. One base away lies a much larger clone, so this may be a sequencing read error. The chain couples TRBV12-3 or TRBV12-4 to TRBJ2-3; 9 nucleotides match TRBD2. The CDR3 runs to 13 residues. The V and J ends lost 8 bases and 5 bases, in that order; junction bases with no gene match: 5. The CDR3 DNA reads TGTGCCAGCGGACCTAGCGGGATAGATACGCAGTATTTT. Translation gives CASGPSGIDTQYF.

The chain recombines TRBV4-1 with TRBJ2-7; D possibly corresponds to TRBD2 (6 bases). Germline CDR1 is MGHRA and CDR2 is YSYEKL. Trimming removed 4 bases at V and 6 bases at J, with 25 bases between. The CDR3 runs 17 residues. The CDR3 reads CASSRTPYGSGFGEQYF. The CDR3 DNA is TGCGCCAGCAGCCGAACGCCTTACGGGAGTGGGTTCGGCGAGCAGTACTTC.

Worth noting for this clonotype: It may be a read error: a sequence one base away is much more abundant. The chain recombines TRBV7-3 with TRBJ2-3, with TRBD2 as a possible D gene (5 bases). Germline V gives CDR1 SGHTA, CDR2 FQGTGA. The CDR3 runs 13 residues. The CDR3 bases are TGTGTCAGCAGCTTCGGTAGCGCAGATACGCAGTATTTT. It yields the protein CVSSFGSADTQYF.

This chain joins TRBV5-1 and TRBJ2-7, with 8 bases aligning to TRBD1. The CDR3 loop spans 14 amino acids. CDR1 and CDR2 from the germline V gene are SGHRS and YFSETQ. Trimming took 0 bases from V and 3 from J; bases not matched to a gene: 2. The CDR3 loop reads CASSLATGVYEQYF. DNA of the CDR3: TGCGCCAGCAGCTTGGCGACAGGGGTCTACGAGCAGTACTTC.

This clonotype was seen a few times. The chain combines TRBV11-2 with TRBJ1-3; D is unresolved. The CDR3 contains 15 residues. With 1 base removed from V and 2 bases from J, the gap between germline ends came to 9 bases. The germline V gene encodes CDR1 SGHAT and CDR2 FQNNGV. The CDR3 DNA reads TGTGCCAGCAGCTTAGCCCTTGGTGCTGGAAACACCATATATTTT. Amino acid sequence: CASSLALGAGNTIYF.

Concerning this clonotype: This could be a read error, since a much larger clone is one nucleotide away. V gene TRBV2 combines with J gene TRBJ2-1; TRBD2 agrees at 8 bases. The end of the DNA aligns better with TRBJ2-7, so the J call may be wrong. The CDR3 is made up of 14 amino acids. Germline assignment: CDR1 SNHLY and CDR2 FYNNEI. CDR3 sequence: CASSVSGRGNEQYF. Written as DNA, the CDR3 is TGTGCCAGCAGTGTGAGCGGGAGAGGCAATGAGCAGTACTTC.

As concerns this clonotype: One base away lies a much larger clone, so this may be a sequencing read error. V gene TRBV7-7 combines with J gene TRBJ2-5; D is possibly TRBD1 (6 bases). Judging by the DNA end, TRBJ2-1 fits better; the J call may be wrong. The V gene's germline CDR1 is SSHAT and CDR2 FNYEAQ (reference sequence). The CDR3 spans 13 residues. As DNA, the CDR3 is TGTGCTAGCAGCACCGACAGGCAAGAGACCCAGTTCTTC. Translated: CASSTDRQETQFF.

This clonotype has at least ten counts. V is TRBV3-1 and J is TRBJ1-1; the D gene is possibly TRBD1 (5 bases). Germline V gene lookup returns CDR1 LGHDT and CDR2 YNNKEL (reference sequence). Trimming removed 4 bases at V and 5 bases at J, with 14 bases between. CDR3 size: 14 residues. DNA of the CDR3: TGTGCCAGCAGCCTAAGACCAGGGAAGACTGAAGCTTTCTTT. It encodes CASSLRPGKTEAFF. The full variable domain, in which reference TRBV3-1 and TRBJ1-1 provide the parts outside the CDR3, is DTAVSQTPKYLVTQMGNDKSIKCEQNLGHDTMYWYKQDSKKFLKIMFSYNNKELIINETVPNRFSPKSPDKAHLNLHINSLELGDSAVYFCASSLRPGKTEAFFGQGTRLTVV.

The chain links TRBV18 to TRBJ2-7; 15 nucleotides match TRBD2. Per the germline V gene, CDR1 is KGHSH and CDR2 is LQKENI. CDR3 size: 16 residues. Trimming took 3 bases from V and 6 from J; bases not matched to a gene: 6. CDR3 region: CASSPRGLAGGREQYF. CDR3 sequence (DNA): TGTGCCAGCTCACCGCGAGGACTAGCGGGAGGGCGCGAGCAGTACTTC.

This clonotype was seen a handful of times. V usage is TRBV20-1 and J usage is TRBJ2-2, with 10 bases fitting TRBD2. CDR1 is DFQATT, CDR2 SNEGSKA, per germline (reference sequence). The length of the CDR3 is 12 residues. Germline trimming cut 8 bases from V and 6 bases from J; bases unmatched to any gene: 3. CDR3 sequence reads: CSQREGAGELFF. CDR3 sequence (DNA): TGCAGTCAGCGGGAGGGGGCCGGGGAGCTGTTTTTT.

This clonotype was detected only a few times. This chain uses TRBV5-1 with TRBJ1-1, with D possibly matching TRBD1 (6 bases). Trimming cost V 0 bases and J 4 bases, with 13 bases left between them. Per the germline V gene, CDR1 is SGHRS and CDR2 is YFSETQ. The CDR3 runs 15 residues. The CDR3 reads CASSLDFRQATEAFF. The CDR3 DNA reads as TGCGCCAGCAGCTTGGATTTCCGACAGGCCACTGAAGCTTTCTTT.

Many counts were recorded for this clonotype. The chain has TRBV11-3 and TRBJ2-7; D perhaps matches TRBD2 (6 bases). V was shortened by 4 bases and J by 2 bases, with 12 bases between the two germline ends. This CDR3 has 14 amino acids. The germline gives CDR1 SGHNT, CDR2 YENEEA. CDR3 in DNA: TGTGCCAGCAGCTCCATCGGCGGGACCTACGAGCAGTACTTC. This translates into CASSSIGGTYEQYF.

This clonotype was found many times. The V and J genes are TRBV12-3 or TRBV12-4 and TRBJ2-1, with 7 bases aligning to TRBD1. V lost 2 bases and J lost 6; bases outside the gene matches: 7. The CDR3 has 15 amino acids. CDR3 DNA: TGTGCCAGCAGTTTAAGTGGGACAGCTTTCAATGAGCAGTTCTTC. Encoded protein: CASSLSGTAFNEQFF.